This T cell receptor beta chain was profiled in a study of blood T cells in healthy people across ages. Study outcomes and limitations: The long-lived group displayed more naive CD4+ cells, plus higher diversity, than the aged donors did.

Staff drew 9 to 10 milliliters of peripheral blood from each donor. Total RNA was extracted at no less than 5 micrograms per sample. Using a J-beta primer mix together with a sample-barcoded 5' primer, a second PCR was run for about 6 to 12 cycles. CDR3-containing paired-end reads numbering at least 2.5 million came from each sample. A single record per CDR3 protein comes from TCRdb applying MiXCR to the 5' RACE reads. This table has some 1,800,000 distinct CDR3 sequences, around 42% appearing once. Trimming left V 0 bases short and J 3 bases short, with 16 bases between. The CDR3 length is 16 residues. The germline V gene has CDR1 SGDLS and CDR2 YYNGEE. Comments on this clonotype: Its cognate antigen is unknown.

The rearrangement joins TRBV9 to TRBJ2-7; D gene ambiguous. The sequence was obtained from a human donor in good health. The material sequenced was blood. The CDR3 DNA sequence: TGTGCCAGCAGCGTAGCAATCAGGACGGAATTCTACGAGCAGTACTTC. It yields the protein CASSVAIRTEFYEQYF.